Each of the 21 T cell receptor beta chains below was sequenced from the same sample in a study of CD8+ T cells in alopecia areata. Treatment denoted: oral pan-JAK inhibitor, 5-10 mg twice daily. Investigators isolated RNA and reverse transcribed it into cDNA to act as the sequencing template. Using immunoSEQ multiplex PCR, the repertoire was profiled, and TCRdb retains in-frame clones only, with some absent. Among approximately 280,000 clones listed, roughly 60% were seen once. This specimen consisted of CD4+ T cells sorted from blood, obtained at week 24, from a patient treated with tofacitinib. The receptor set was obtained from a human donor with alopecia areata.

The V gene is TRBV30, the J gene TRBJ2-7; the match to TRBD1 covers 8 bases. Germline assignment: CDR1 GTSNPN and CDR2 SVGIG (reference sequence). The junction had 2 bases not matched to a gene; V was cut back by 1 base and J by 3 bases. This CDR3 has 13 residues. The CDR3 sequence is CAWSGDRHYEQYF. CDR3 in DNA: TGTGCCTGGAGTGGGGACAGGCACTACGAGCAGTACTTC. Filled out from reference TRBV30 and TRBJ2-7, the complete variable domain reads SQTIHQWPATLVQPVGSPLSLECTVEGTSNPNLYWYRQAAGRGLQLLFYSVGIGQISSEVPQNLSASRPQDRQFILSSKKLLLSDSGFYLCAWSGDRHYEQYFGPGTRLTVT.

V gene TRBV4-1 combines with J gene TRBJ1-2, with 7 nucleotides matching TRBD1. V lost 4 bases, J lost 4 bases, and 9 bases stayed unmatched. CDR1 and CDR2 (germline): MGHRA, YSYEKL. The CDR3 is made up of 15 amino acids. The CDR3 is CASSPRQGGAYGYTF. Written as DNA, the CDR3 is TGCGCCAGCAGCCCTAGACAGGGAGGGGCCTATGGCTACACCTTC.

This rearrangement joins TRBV27 to TRBJ2-7, with TRBD1 identical over 8 bases. The V gene's germline CDR1 is MNHEY and CDR2 SMNVEV (reference sequence). After removal of 6 bases from V and 2 bases from J, the junction contained 9 bases not matched to a gene. The CDR3 is made up of 15 amino acids. In nucleotides, the CDR3 is TGTGCCAGCAGCTCCCGGACAGGGTCCACCTACGAGCAGTACTTC. It is translated as CASSSRTGSTYEQYF.

The chain recombines TRBV27 with TRBJ1-5; no reliable D call. The germline CDR1 and CDR2 sequences are MNHEY and SMNVEV (reference sequence). V was shortened by 3 bases and J by 6 bases, with 6 bases between the two germline ends. There are 12 residues in the CDR3. CDR3 sequence: CASSFVGQPQHF. Written as DNA, the CDR3 is TGTGCCAGCAGTTTCGTCGGTCAGCCCCAGCATTTT.

With regard to this clone: The same CDR3 arises from other DNA sequences in this sample as well. The chain uses TRBV6-5 and TRBJ2-5; D ambiguous. This CDR3 region has 11 residues. The V end lost 5 bases, the J end lost 2 bases, and 3 bases lay between the germline ends. Germline assignment: CDR1 MNHEY and CDR2 SVGAGI. For the CDR3, the DNA is TGTGCCAGCAGTACGCAAGAGACCCAGTACTTC. Translation gives CASSTQETQYF.

The chain joins TRBV15 to TRBJ1-2; D unclear. The germline V gene has CDR1 LNHNV and CDR2 YYDKDF (reference sequence). Trimming cost V 3 bases and J 5 bases, with 19 bases left between them. The CDR3 runs to 16 residues. CDR3: CATSSVGPFGPYGYTF. The CDR3 bases are TGTGCCACCAGCAGCGTCGGGCCTTTCGGCCCGTATGGCTACACCTTC.

This chain links TRBV11-2 with TRBJ2-3; unclear D gene. Germline V gives CDR1 SGHAT, CDR2 FQNNGV. Trimming removed 0 bases from V and 1 base from J, with 11 bases in between. The CDR3 totals 16 residues. The CDR3 is CASSLEGSSRTDTQYF. Written as DNA, the CDR3 is TGTGCCAGCAGCTTAGAAGGCTCCTCCCGCACAGATACGCAGTATTTT.

The rearrangement uses TRBV9 and TRBJ2-1; a possible D gene is TRBD2 (7 bases). The CDR3 length is 14 residues. Germline CDR1 SGDLS, CDR2 YYNGEE. V gave up 3 bases and J gave up 6 bases, with 13 bases separating them. CDR3 sequence (DNA): TGTGCCAGCAGCGCCAGGGGAGGGGGCAATGAGCAGTTCTTC. The encoded protein is CASSARGGGNEQFF.

This clone was seen only once. The chain is built from TRBV30 and TRBJ1-1, with D tentatively TRBD1 (6 bases). CDR3 length equals 14 residues. Trimming took 1 base from V and 1 from J, leaving 10 bases between them. CDR1 is GTSNPN and CDR2 is SVGIG in the germline V gene (reference sequence). In DNA form, the CDR3 reads TGTGCCTGGAGTGGCGGACAGCAGAACACTGAAGCTTTCTTT. Amino acids: CAWSGGQQNTEAFF.

The chain uses TRBV30 and TRBJ1-3; D not resolved. The CDR3 loop spans 13 amino acids. Looked up from germline, CDR1 is GTSNPN and CDR2 is SVGIG (reference sequence). Trimming stripped 4 bases from V and 0 bases from J, with 7 bases between. CDR3 residues: CAWTIRSGNTIYF. Here the CDR3 DNA reads TGTGCCTGGACCATCCGCTCTGGAAACACCATATATTTT.

This clone appeared a single time. The V and J genes are TRBV12-5 and TRBJ2-5, with D tentatively TRBD1 (6 bases). CDR1 is LGHNT, CDR2 FRNRAP, per germline. This CDR3 has 16 amino acids. The germline V and J ends were trimmed by 1 base and 2 bases, with 14 bases remaining between them. Here the CDR3 reads CASGLAGVLQQETQYF. In nucleotides, the CDR3 is TGTGCTAGTGGTTTGGCAGGGGTTCTCCAGCAAGAGACCCAGTACTTC.

The chain has TRBV29-1 and TRBJ2-3; a weak D match, TRBD2 (7 bases). Trimming shortened V by 5 bases and J by 6 bases, and 21 bases separated the two germline ends. The CDR3 has 15 amino acids. Looked up from germline, CDR1 is SQVTM and CDR2 is ANQGSEA. The CDR3: CSVSSRGGGRDTQYF. CDR3 sequence (DNA): TGCAGCGTTTCTTCCCGCGGGGGCGGCCGGGATACGCAGTATTTT.

This clone has a single count. The chain combines TRBV7-3 with TRBJ2-3; TRBD2 matches at 12 bases. This CDR3 spans 18 amino acids. Germline lookup yields CDR1 SGHTA and CDR2 FQGTGA. Trimming removed 4 bases from V and 0 bases from J; junction bases left unmatched: 8. The CDR3 here is CASSSLTSGGSSTDTQYF. Here the CDR3 DNA reads TGTGCCAGCAGCTCTTTGACTAGCGGGGGATCAAGCACAGATACGCAGTATTTT.

The chain links TRBV4-1 to TRBJ1-1, with a tentative D call TRBD1 (5 bases). Germline CDR1 is MGHRA and CDR2 is YSYEKL. This CDR3 comprises 15 residues. The ends were cut back, 2 bases at V and 1 base at J, with 11 bases in the middle. The CDR3 DNA reads as TGCGCCAGCAGCCAACCGGGACGGAGGAACACTGAAGCTTTCTTT. It codes for CASSQPGRRNTEAFF.

This clone has just a few counts. J is TRBJ2-7 and V is TRBV23-1; maybe TRBD1 (6 bases). TRBV23-1 is classed as an ORF, of uncertain function. With 8 bases removed from V and 0 bases from J, the gap between germline ends came to 11 bases. The CDR3 runs to 13 residues. For the CDR3, the DNA is TGCGCCAGCCCCCGGACAGCCTCCTACGAGCAGTACTTC. Protein: CASPRTASYEQYF.

This chain joins TRBV2 and TRBJ2-5; 12 nucleotides agree with TRBD2. The CDR3 covers 14 residues. CDR1 is SNHLY and CDR2 is FYNNEI in the germline V gene. The trim removed 8 bases at V and 2 bases at J, leaving 3 bases unmatched. CDR3 loop: CASLGLAGQETQYF. The CDR3 DNA reads as TGTGCCAGCCTTGGACTAGCGGGGCAAGAGACCCAGTACTTC.

This clone was counted a few times. The chain is built from TRBV5-1 and TRBJ2-7; D not resolved. The CDR3 contains 15 residues. Germline V gives CDR1 SGHRS, CDR2 YFSETQ. V lost 4 bases, J lost 4 bases, and 18 bases lay in between. CDR3 bases: TGCGCCAGCAGCGCCGACCCGGGCCAGCAATACGAGCAGTACTTC. The encoded protein is CASSADPGQQYEQYF.

The V and J genes are TRBV5-1 and TRBJ1-3, with 8 positions matching TRBD1. J lost 0 bases, V lost 0 bases, and 5 bases had no gene match. This CDR3 comprises 17 residues. Germline assignment: CDR1 SGHRS and CDR2 YFSETQ. CDR3 sequence (DNA): TGCGCCAGCAGCTTGGGGGACAGGACCGACTCTGGAAACACCATATATTTT. Its translation is CASSLGDRTDSGNTIYF.

The rearrangement links TRBV18 to TRBJ2-7; 8 positions agree with TRBD1. J gave up 7 bases and V 3 bases, and 11 bases lay outside the gene matches. CDR1 is KGHSH, CDR2 LQKENI, per germline. CDR3 size: 15 residues. This CDR3 is CASSPAQGALREQYF. DNA of the CDR3: TGTGCCAGCTCACCTGCCCAGGGGGCCCTACGAGAGCAGTACTTC.

The chain combines TRBV7-9 with TRBJ1-3; 7 bases are shared with TRBD1. Germline-derived CDR1 and CDR2 are SEHNR and FQNEAQ (reference sequence). CDR3 length equals 13 residues. V trimming: 6 bases; J trimming: 2 bases; junction bases outside the gene matches: 1. The CDR3 DNA follows: TGTGCCAGCAGGGGACAGACTGGAAACACCATATATTTT. This encodes CASRGQTGNTIYF.

The chain has TRBV7-2 and TRBJ2-5; a possible D gene is TRBD1 (6 bases). The V gene lost 0 bases and the J gene lost 1 base, with 6 bases spanning the gap. In germline, CDR1 is SGHTA, CDR2 FQGNSA. The CDR3 has 14 amino acids. The CDR3 spells CASSLAGAQETQYF. DNA for the CDR3: TGTGCCAGCAGCTTAGCGGGGGCCCAAGAGACCCAGTACTTC.